The T cell receptor beta chain described here comes from a study of persistence of HIV-infected CD4 T cells (dated by TCRdb to 2018 to 2020). Some background on the complete study: CMV- and HIV-1 Gag-responding CD4+ T cells were isolated from ART-treated individuals so that antigen-driven clonal expansion of HIV-1-infected cells could be examined. TCRbeta sequencing assessed the clonality of all cells in each sorted population, while proviral sequencing assessed the clonality of infected cells. The TCR cluster analysis across participants included under ten participants for CMV and roughly 7 participants for Gag. The median time the participants had spent on suppressive ART was roughly eight years. Peripheral blood samples of up to roughly 180 mL were obtained at multiple time points, with the exception of two participants, for whom leukapheresis was performed at a single time point. Points the paper makes about the study in general: Bulk TCR analyses could not be limited to the rare CMV-responding cells that actually contained HIV-1 proviruses. Within the same sorted populations, how oligoclonal the TCRs were correlated with how oligoclonal the proviruses were. Only a small number of individuals took part in the study, and the range of antigens tested was limited. Antigen-responding cells were enriched for degenerate expanded CDR3beta sequences, which suggests convergent selection of CD4+ responses to CMV and Gag. Significantly lower TCRbeta richness was observed in CMV- and Gag-responding cells than in anti-CD3/anti-CD28-responding cells, and higher oligoclonality was observed in CMV-responding cells than in CD3/CD28-stimulated and Gag-responding cells.

Reading the germline V gene gives CDR1 LGHNA and CDR2 YNFKEQ. Counted from cysteine to phenylalanine, this CDR3 has 16 amino acids. Only the CDR3 portion is preserved as DNA: 48 bases, with reading frame beginning at the first base. A distance of 19 bases separates the germline ends of V and J, which lose 4 bases and 4 bases respectively. Explained via the paper, the treatment or condition label denotes: suppressive antiretroviral therapy. A pool of overlapping HIV-1 Gag 15-mer peptides was used at approximately 0.9 ug per peptide per mL for cell stimulation. Nonresponding CD40L-negative CD69-negative CD45RO-high memory CD4+ T cells were sorted as memory populations depleted of antigen-responding cells. Participants were HIV-1-infected adults who started suppressive ART during chronic infection. Participants had undetectable plasma HIV-1 RNA below 50 copies/mL for at least 4 years. To be included, participants needed a CD4+ T cell count above 400 cells/uL and a positive CMV serology. Before stimulation, PBMCs were isolated using density centrifugation and depleted of CD8+ T cells. For approximately 17 hours, CD8-depleted PBMCs were stimulated with anti-CD28/CD49d costimulation, a CD40-blocking antibody, and enfuvirtide, which was added to prevent new infections. Sorting was done on either a Beckman Coulter MoFlo Legacy or an XDP sorter, and propidium iodide was used to exclude dead cells. Genomic DNA was extracted with the QIAamp DNA Mini Kit for samples above one million cells, otherwise with the Quick-DNA Microprep Kit.

The immunoSEQ hsTCRB assay version 4, run in survey mode, was used to sequence TCRbeta repertoires from genomic DNA. Genomic DNA was diluted to around 9.2 ng/uL, using up to 1 ug per sample for TCRbeta sequencing. The authors' pipeline ran thus. TCRbeta data analysis was done in ImmunoSeq Analyzer 3.0, and diversity was calculated on productive nucleotide rearrangements. Using the Immunarch R package, lower-bound TCR diversity was estimated with the improved Chao index and clonality was estimated with the Gini coefficient. Different nucleotide rearrangements encoding the same CDR3beta amino acid sequence were counted as distinct clonotypes. TCRbeta sequences significantly enriched in antigen-responding cells relative to anti-CD3/anti-CD28-activated cells were identified by differential abundance analysis. TCRs were clustered by predicted peptide-MHC specificity with GLIPH2, both within individual participants and across merged participant data sets. TCRdb holds this immuneACCESS table with in-frame rearrangements only. Some clones are missing; in checked studies, unresolved V genes explain under half, and the rest has no known cause. The V and J calls and the clone size are those of that table, but D and trimming were determined from the DNA. For this sample there are approximately 65,000 clones; 70% to 75% appear just once. The top ten hold about 1.5% of the sample.

The table lists this clone with a few counts. Its cognate antigen has yet to be identified. No qualities accompany the bases; no much larger clone lies one base away. Source: CD4+ T cells sorted from PBMCs after roughly 18-hour stimulation, taken from a patient who received antiretroviral therapy. The label giving this sample's cell subset or site can be read as: CD40L-CD69- CD45RO-high memory CD4 T cells not responding to Gag peptides. This TCR came from an adult man with HIV who was CMV-seropositive. The sequence is built from TRBV4-2 and TRBJ1-1; a tentative D call is TRBD1 (5 bases match). CDR3 region: CASSPEGRYFGTEAFF. The nucleotide sequence reads TGTGCCAGCAGCCCCGAGGGACGGTACTTTGGCACTGAAGCTTTCTTT.